Given below is one T cell receptor (beta chain) in context. What it recognizes is unknown. The source of the sample is a study of response to subunit inactivated influenza vaccine. Study results and limitations: A suggestion made by the authors is that each seasonal influenza vaccination recruits few new T cells.

TCRdb redid the calling of the RT-PCR reads with MiXCR, one entry per CDR3 protein. The sample lists hundreds of thousands of distinct CDR3 sequences, approximately 18% occurring once. Specimen: PBMCs from blood, collected 5 to 6 days after vaccination. The origin of this receptor is a man aged 45-65 years who received an inactivated influenza vaccine.

The CDR3 loop reads CTSSPVVRPTELFF. CDR3 nucleotides: TGTACCAGCAGCCCCGTGGTCCGGCCCACGGAGCTGTTTTTT. The chain recombines TRBV7-2 with TRBJ2-2; no clear D gene. The CDR3 consists of 14 residues. Germline values: CDR1 SGHTA, CDR2 FQGNSA. The V gene lost 5 bases and the J gene lost 10 bases, with 17 bases spanning the gap.